This TCR beta chain stems from a study of identifying expanded T cells in peripheral blood. Findings and caveats of the study: Over approximately two and four weeks, about 15 and 19 clones changed, versus 1.2 between replicates. Two-week clone count variance significantly increased as total template count grew.

On this clone: Antigen: not known.

Collection occurred without any documented infections or immune events in donors. Data came from immunoSEQ multiplex PCR; TCRdb stores just in-frame clones and leaves some out. Of about 78,000 clones listed, 84% were seen once; the top ten hold approximately 20%. The sequenced material came from blood. The sequence came from a person aged 18 to 70 in good health.

The CDR3 loop reads CASSLVPTGVETQYF. The CDR3 DNA reads as TGTGCCAGCAGCTTAGTTCCGACAGGGGTGGAGACCCAGTACTTC. The V and J genes are TRBV11-2 and TRBJ2-5, with 8 bases identical to TRBD1. Losses at the gene ends were 1 base for V and 5 bases for J; bases not matched to a gene: 6. In germline, CDR1 is SGHAT, CDR2 FQNNGV. The CDR3 sequence is 15 residues long.